The 4 T cell receptor beta chains in this list originate from one sample, sequenced in a study of beta chain features in type 1 diabetes. No antigens are known for them. Study-wide results and limits: In every one of the four CD4+ subsets, TCRB CDR3s were moderately but significantly shorter in Type 1 diabetes patients.

Every bit of the isolated RNA underwent reverse transcription, so sequencing read expressed TCRB transcripts. Method: immunoSEQ multiplex PCR; TCRdb's copy keeps in-frame clones and lacks some. The table has 20,000 to 25,000 clones, under 75% seen once. Sequencing was done on a sample of stem cell memory CD4+ T cells from blood. The receptors were gathered from a man between 18 and 35 years old with type 1 diabetes.

This clone was detected only a few times. The CDR3 DNA follows: TGTGCCAGCCATTCGACGGGAGCAAGGTACGAGCAGTACTTC. Translated, it gives CASHSTGARYEQYF. V and J are TRBV6-6 and TRBJ2-7; weak D call: TRBD2 (6 bases). The germline gives CDR1 MNHNY, CDR2 SVGAGI (reference sequence). V was pared by 8 bases and J by 4 bases, with 18 bases between. This CDR3 is built from 14 residues.

V gene TRBV9 combines with J gene TRBJ2-7; no reliable D call. The germline gives CDR1 SGDLS, CDR2 YYNGEE. The V end was cut by 4 bases, the J end by 6 bases, with 17 bases between. This CDR3 region has 14 residues. The CDR3 DNA sequence: TGTGCCAGCAGCCCAACTCTCGTGGGCTCCGAGCAGTACTTC. Translation: CASSPTLVGSEQYF.

DNA for the CDR3: TGTGCCAGTAGCCCGAGAGCGGGAGGCCTGGGGGTTGAGCAGTTCTTC. Residues: CASSPRAGGLGVEQFF. This chain joins TRBV19 and TRBJ2-1; 9 bases line up with TRBD2. The CDR3 is 16 residues long. Trimming at V came to 6 bases and at J to 9 bases, leaving 15 bases not matched to a gene. Germline V CDR1 and CDR2: LNHDA, SQIVND (reference sequence).

The J gene is TRBJ1-5, the V gene TRBV30; the match to TRBD1 covers 11 bases. Trimming removed 2 bases from V and 6 bases from J; junction bases left unmatched: 9. CDR3 size: 16 residues. Germline-derived CDR1 and CDR2 are GTSNPN and SVGIG (reference sequence). CDR3 sequence: CAWSTWDRGLGQPQHF. In DNA, the CDR3 is TGTGCCTGGAGTACTTGGGACAGGGGGTTAGGTCAGCCCCAGCATTTT.